This T cell receptor beta chain was found in a study of a mutant IDH1 vaccine in newly diagnosed glioma. Looking at the study overall: Patients got their first vaccination 4-6 weeks after radiotherapy alone, or with temozolomide cycles. Earlier therapy was either radiotherapy, temozolomide, or both, and most got both.

Profiling relied on immunoSEQ multiplex PCR, and the TCRdb table lists in-frame clones only, not all of them. The sample lists tens of thousands of clones; 75% to 90% were seen once. The time point here: week 47, end of study. Topical imiquimod accompanied each vaccine dose, which consisted of 300 ug of mutant IDH1 20-mer peptide. The CDR3 sequence is 16 residues long. Germline-derived CDR1 and CDR2 are SGHVS and FQNEAQ. The germline V and J ends were trimmed by 6 bases and 5 bases, with 17 bases remaining between them. Points on this clone: No antigen is known for it.

This material consisted of PBMCs, taken from a glioma patient whose treatment included an IDH1 peptide vaccine. The rearrangement uses TRBV7-8 and TRBJ2-6; D gene uncertain. The TCR sequence derives from a man aged 35-49 years with glioma. The CDR3: CASSIGGPTRANVLTF. As DNA, the CDR3 is TGTGCCAGCAGTATAGGTGGGCCCACTAGGGCCAACGTCCTGACTTTC.